The T cell receptor (beta chain) described here comes from a study of cytomegalovirus exposure and HLA in healthy donors. Study observations and caveats: Sequencing had likely introduced a cluster of highly shared sequence variants as an artifact. The study designated 150 or so TCR beta chains cytomegalovirus-associated. Across donors, sequencing depth was assumed by presence/absence analyses to be roughly uniform.

This clone turned up a few times. Its cognate antigen is unknown. Researchers ran the PCR with 60 Vbeta and 13 Jbeta primers. Method: immunoSEQ multiplex PCR; TCRdb's copy keeps in-frame clones and lacks some. The data contain under 150,000 clones, over 75% of them seen just once; the ten biggest clones take up around 5.8%. This clonotype was obtained from a woman aged 25 to 39 in good health and CMV-seropositive. The sample comprised PBMCs.

CDR3 region: CASSPLTGSEAFF. The CDR3 region has the DNA TGTGCCAGCTCACCTCTAACAGGGTCTGAAGCTTTCTTT. This chain links TRBV18 with TRBJ1-1; possible D gene TRBD1, 6 bases. V was pared by 3 bases and J by 6 bases, with 11 bases between. Germline CDR1 reads KGHSH; CDR2 reads LQKENI. CDR3 length: 13 residues.